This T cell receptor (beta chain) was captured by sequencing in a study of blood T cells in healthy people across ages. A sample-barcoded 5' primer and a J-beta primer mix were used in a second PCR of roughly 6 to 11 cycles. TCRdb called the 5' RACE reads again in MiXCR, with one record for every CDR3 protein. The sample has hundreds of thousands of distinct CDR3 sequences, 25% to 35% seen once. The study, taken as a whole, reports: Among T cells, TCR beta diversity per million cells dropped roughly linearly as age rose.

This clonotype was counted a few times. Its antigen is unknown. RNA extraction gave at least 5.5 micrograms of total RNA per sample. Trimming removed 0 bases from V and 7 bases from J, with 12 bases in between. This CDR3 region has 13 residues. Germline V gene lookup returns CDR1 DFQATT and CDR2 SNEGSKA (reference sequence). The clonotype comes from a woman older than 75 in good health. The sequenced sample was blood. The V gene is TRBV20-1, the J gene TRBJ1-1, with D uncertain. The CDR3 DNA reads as TGCAGTGCTAGAGAGCCGAGGGCACTTGAAGCTTTCTTT. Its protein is CSAREPRALEAFF.